Listed below are T cell receptor beta chains from one sample, sequenced in a study of blood T cell repertoires in COVID-19. The method was immunoSEQ multiplex PCR; TCRdb's version includes in-frame clones alone and lacks a portion of them. The sample yields tens of thousands of clones, roughly 85% seen once. Sequencing input: peripheral blood. These receptors were taken from a human donor in a cohort sampled during active COVID-19. Both conserved end residues are part of each CDR3. A D gene is named only where the DNA matches it firmly. Clone size, where shown, is once, few, many, or a class for clones that have expanded.

TRBV4-1	TRBD1	-	TRBJ1-5	TGCGCCAGCAGCGCAGACAGGGTGTTCAATCAGCCCCAGCATTTT	CASSADRVFNQPQHF
TRBV9	-	-	TRBJ2-5	TGTGCCAGCAGCCCCCGAAGGGCGGGCCACCAAGAGACCCAGTACTTC	CASSPRRAGHQETQYF
TRBV28	-	-	TRBJ1-1	TGTGCCAGCAGTTTTAGACGTACCGACAGTCCAGAAGCTTTCTTT	CASSFRRTDSPEAFF
TRBV4-1	TRBD2	-	TRBJ2-7	TGCGCCAGCAGCCTAGGGACTAGCGACTCCTACGAGCAGTACTTC	CASSLGTSDSYEQYF
TRBV2	TRBD2	-	TRBJ2-7	TGTGCCAGCAGCATTGGGACTAGCGGGTTTGACGGCGAGCAGTACTTC	CASSIGTSGFDGEQYF
TRBV28	TRBD2	-	TRBJ2-1	TGTGCCAGCGTGAGGGGGGGACTAGCGGGAGTCAATGAGCAGTTCTTC	CASVRGGLAGVNEQFF
TRBV18	-	few	TRBJ1-5	TGTGCCAGCTCACCAGGGGGGAATCAGCCCCAGCATTTT	CASSPGGNQPQHF
TRBV13	TRBD1	-	TRBJ2-3	TGTGCCAGCAGCGCCGACAGGGTCAGCACAGATACGCAGTATTTT	CASSADRVSTDTQYF
TRBV25-1	TRBD1	-	TRBJ2-1	TGTGCCAGCAATGGGCAGGGGGTCAATGAGCAGTTCTTC	CASNGQGVNEQFF
TRBV6-8	-	-	TRBJ1-2	TGTGCCAGCCATATGGGACCGGGACAAACTGACTATGGCTACACCTTC	CASHMGPGQTDYGYTF
TRBV18	TRBD1	-	TRBJ2-5	TGTGCCAGCTCACCATCATGGGGACAGGAGACCCAGTACTTC	CASSPSWGQETQYF
TRBV6-6	-	-	TRBJ2-5	TGTGCCAGCAGCCTTCAAGAGACCCAGTACTTC	CASSLQETQYF
TRBV19	TRBD1	-	TRBJ2-1	TGTGCCAGTAGTATGATGACAGGGCTGAACAATGAGCAGTTCTTC	CASSMMTGLNNEQFF
TRBV5-1	TRBD1	-	TRBJ2-7	TGCGCCAGCAGCTTAACACAGGGGGCCGGCGCCGAGCAGTACTTC	CASSLTQGAGAEQYF
TRBV6-5	-	-	TRBJ2-6	TGTGCCAGCAGTTACAGGGGCCCTGGGGCCAACGTCCTGACTTTC	CASSYRGPGANVLTF
TRBV28	-	-	TRBJ1-5	TGTGCCAGCAGTTTATGGCGGGAGAATAGCAATCAGCCCCAGCATTTT	CASSLWRENSNQPQHF
TRBV2	TRBD1	few	TRBJ1-6	TGTGCCAGCGGAGCCGGGACAGGGGGCAATTCACCCCTCCACTTT	CASGAGTGGNSPLHF
TRBV10-1	TRBD2	-	TRBJ2-3	TGCGCCAGCAGTGAAAGGGCGGGAGCGGGTACAGATACGCAGTATTTT	CASSERAGAGTDTQYF
TRBV19	-	-	TRBJ1-3	TGTGCCAGTAGTAGAGCGGGCCGCTCTGGAAACACCATATATTTT	CASSRAGRSGNTIYF
TRBV29-1	-	-	TRBJ2-7	TGCAGCGCGGGCGGACCCCGCGGAGAGCAGTACTTC	CSAGGPRGEQYF
TRBV27	TRBD1	-	TRBJ2-2	TGTGCCAGCAGTCTTACCTGGGACAGGGGTACCGGGGAGCTGTTTTTT	CASSLTWDRGTGELFF
TRBV30	TRBD1	-	TRBJ2-7	TGTGCCTGGAGTATCCAGACCGGGACAGGGGCCCAGCAGTACTTC	CAWSIQTGTGAQQYF
TRBV6-2/TRBV6-3	TRBD1	-	TRBJ1-2	TGTGCCAGCAGTTGGGACAGCAACTATGGCTACACCTTC	CASSWDSNYGYTF
TRBV7-9	TRBD2	-	TRBJ2-1	TGTGCCAGCAGTCAGACTAGCGGTACCTACAATGAGCAGTTCTTC	CASSQTSGTYNEQFF
TRBV3-1/TRBV3-2	-	-	TRBJ1-4	TGTGCCAGCAGCCCCCGGAGGAGGAGGGACCCTAATGAAAAACTGTTTTTT	CASSPRRRRDPNEKLFF
TRBV5-1	-	-	TRBJ1-4	TGCGCCAGCAGCTTGGACCCAGGGACTAATGAAAAACTGTTTTTT	CASSLDPGTNEKLFF
TRBV20-1	-	few	TRBJ1-1	TGCAGTGCTCCAGGGTTTACTGAAGCTTTCTTT	CSAPGFTEAFF
TRBV2	TRBD2	few	TRBJ2-2	TGTGCCAGCAGTGAATCGGGGTCGTGGGGCCCAGCGGGGACGAACACCGGGGAGCTGTTTTTT	CASSESGSWGPAGTNTGELFF
TRBV7-3	TRBD1	-	TRBJ2-2	TGTGCCAGCAGCCTAATAGGACAGGGGAACACCGGGGAGCTGTTTTTT	CASSLIGQGNTGELFF
TRBV9	TRBD1	-	TRBJ1-1	TGTGCCAGCAGCCCCCAGGGGGTACTGAACACTGAAGCTTTCTTT	CASSPQGVLNTEAFF